This T cell receptor beta chain is from a study of PD-L1 blockade in urothelial cancer. Study-wide context: Among blood samples, the median T cell count was some 140,000.

The CDR3 has 15 amino acids. Germline loops: CDR1 SGHAT, CDR2 FQNNGV. V gave up 7 bases and J gave up 1 base, with 17 bases separating them. Stated time point: peripheral blood 6 weeks after treatment start. The method was immunoSEQ multiplex PCR; TCRdb's version includes in-frame clones alone and lacks a portion of them. The data contain about 110,000 clones, less than 95% of them singletons. The material was PBMCs, obtained around atezolizumab (anti-PD-L1) treatment. This chain connects TRBV11-2 to TRBJ2-7; TRBD1 is a possible D gene (7 bases). This TCR derives from a man aged 60 to 69 with urothelial cancer. CDR3 DNA sequence: TGTGCCAGCACGGAGGGGACAGCAATTTCCTACGAGCAGTACTTC. Translated: CASTEGTAISYEQYF. The whole variable domain, filled in from reference TRBV11-2 and TRBJ2-7, reads EAGVAQSPRYKIIEKRQSVAFWCNPISGHATLYWYQQILGQGPKLLIQFQNNGVVDDSQLPKDRFSAERLKGVDSTLKIQPAKLEDSAVYLCASTEGTAISYEQYFGPGTRLTVT.